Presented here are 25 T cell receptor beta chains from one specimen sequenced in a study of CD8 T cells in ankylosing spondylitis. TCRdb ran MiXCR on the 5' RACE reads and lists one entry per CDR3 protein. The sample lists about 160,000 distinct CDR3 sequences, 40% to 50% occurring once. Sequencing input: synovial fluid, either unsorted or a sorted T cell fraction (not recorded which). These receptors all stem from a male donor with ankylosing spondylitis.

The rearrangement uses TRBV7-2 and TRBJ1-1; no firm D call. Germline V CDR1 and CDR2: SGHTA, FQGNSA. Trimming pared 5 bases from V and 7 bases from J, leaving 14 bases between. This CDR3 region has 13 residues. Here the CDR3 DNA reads TGTGCCAGCAGCGGTTCGGGGTATTTTGAAGCTTTCTTT. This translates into CASSGSGYFEAFF.

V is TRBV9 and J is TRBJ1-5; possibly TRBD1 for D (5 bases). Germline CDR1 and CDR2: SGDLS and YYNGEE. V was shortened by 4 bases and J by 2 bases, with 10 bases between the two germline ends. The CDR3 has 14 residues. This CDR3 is CASSPGGGNQPQHF. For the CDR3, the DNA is TGTGCCAGCAGCCCCGGGGGGGGCAATCAGCCCCAGCATTTT.

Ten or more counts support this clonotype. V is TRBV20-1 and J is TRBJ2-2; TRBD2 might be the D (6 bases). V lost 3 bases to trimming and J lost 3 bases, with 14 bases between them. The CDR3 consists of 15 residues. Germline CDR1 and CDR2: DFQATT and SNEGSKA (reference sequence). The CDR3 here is CSARDGGRDTGELFF. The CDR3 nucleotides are TGCAGTGCTAGGGACGGGGGAAGAGACACCGGGGAGCTGTTTTTT.

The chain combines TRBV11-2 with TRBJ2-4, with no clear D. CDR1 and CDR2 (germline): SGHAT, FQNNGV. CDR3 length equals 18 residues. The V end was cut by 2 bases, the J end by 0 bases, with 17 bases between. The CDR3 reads CASSLSVQFRRAKNIQYF. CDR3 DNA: TGTGCCAGCAGCTTATCCGTGCAGTTCAGGAGAGCCAAAAACATTCAGTACTTC.

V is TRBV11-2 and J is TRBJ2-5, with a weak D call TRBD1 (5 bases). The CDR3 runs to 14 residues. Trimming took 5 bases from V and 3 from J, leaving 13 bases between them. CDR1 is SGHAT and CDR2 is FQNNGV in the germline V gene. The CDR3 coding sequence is TGTGCCAGCAGCCCCCTGACAGTAAAAGAGACCCAGTACTTC. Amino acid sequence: CASSPLTVKETQYF.

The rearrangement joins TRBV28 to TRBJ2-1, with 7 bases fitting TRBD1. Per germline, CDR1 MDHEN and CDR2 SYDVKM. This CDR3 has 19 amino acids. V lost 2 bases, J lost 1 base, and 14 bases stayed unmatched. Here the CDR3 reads CASSLPTTLRDSSYNEQFF. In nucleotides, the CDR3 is TGTGCCAGCAGTTTACCTACGACGCTACGGGACAGTTCCTACAATGAGCAGTTCTTC.

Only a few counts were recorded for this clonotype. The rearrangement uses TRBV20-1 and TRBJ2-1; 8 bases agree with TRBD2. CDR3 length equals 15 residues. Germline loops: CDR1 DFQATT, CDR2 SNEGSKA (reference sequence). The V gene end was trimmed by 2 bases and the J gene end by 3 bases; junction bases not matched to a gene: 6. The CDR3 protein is CSARISGRDYNEQFF. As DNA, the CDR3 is TGCAGTGCTAGAATAAGCGGGAGAGACTACAATGAGCAGTTCTTC.

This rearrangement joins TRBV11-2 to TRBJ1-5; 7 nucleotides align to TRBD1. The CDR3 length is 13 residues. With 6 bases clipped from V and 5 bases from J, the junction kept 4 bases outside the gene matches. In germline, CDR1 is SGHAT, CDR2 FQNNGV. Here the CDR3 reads CASRGTVHQPQHF. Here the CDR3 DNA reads TGTGCCAGCAGAGGGACAGTCCATCAGCCCCAGCATTTT.

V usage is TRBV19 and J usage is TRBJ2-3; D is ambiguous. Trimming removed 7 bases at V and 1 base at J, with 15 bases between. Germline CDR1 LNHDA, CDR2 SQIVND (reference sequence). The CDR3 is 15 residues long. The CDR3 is CASTLVPGGTDTQYF. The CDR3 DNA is TGTGCCAGTACCCTGGTCCCAGGAGGCACAGATACGCAGTATTTT.

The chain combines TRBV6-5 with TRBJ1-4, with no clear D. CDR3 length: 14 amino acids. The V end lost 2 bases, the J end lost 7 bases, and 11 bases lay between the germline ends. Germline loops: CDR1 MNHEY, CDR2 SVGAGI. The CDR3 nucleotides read TGTGCCAGCAGTTACACCGAACGGGGTGAAAAACTGTTTTTT. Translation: CASSYTERGEKLFF.

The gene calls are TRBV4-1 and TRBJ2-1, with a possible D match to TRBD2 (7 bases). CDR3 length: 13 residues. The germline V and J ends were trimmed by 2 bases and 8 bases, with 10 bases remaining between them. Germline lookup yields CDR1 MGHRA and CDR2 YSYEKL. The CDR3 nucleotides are TGCGCCAGCAGCCAATGGGAGGGGGATGAGCAGTTCTTC. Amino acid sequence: CASSQWEGDEQFF.

Here the CDR3 reads CASSRSQGRSPKEDTGELFF. CDR3 coding DNA: TGTGCCAGCAGCCGGTCCCAGGGGCGGTCTCCCAAGGAAGACACCGGGGAGCTGTTTTTT. The chain couples TRBV4-2 to TRBJ2-2; possible D gene TRBD1, 6 bases. The CDR3 consists of 20 residues. Between the trimmed V and J ends, which lost 4 bases and 3 bases, there was a span of 27 bases. CDR1 is LGHNA and CDR2 is YNFKEQ in the germline V gene.

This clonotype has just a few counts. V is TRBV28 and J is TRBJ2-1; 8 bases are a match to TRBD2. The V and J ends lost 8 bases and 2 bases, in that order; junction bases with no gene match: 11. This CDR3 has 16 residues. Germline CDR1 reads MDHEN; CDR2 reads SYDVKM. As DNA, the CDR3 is TGTGCCAGCCGTAGCGGGACCGCCCTTACCTACAATGAGCAGTTCTTC. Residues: CASRSGTALTYNEQFF. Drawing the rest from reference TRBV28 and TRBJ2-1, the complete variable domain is DVKVTQSSRYLVKRTGEKVFLECVQDMDHENMFWYRQDPGLGLRLIYFSYDVKMKEKGDIPEGYSVSREKKERFSLILESASTNQTSMYLCASRSGTALTYNEQFFGPGTRLTVL.

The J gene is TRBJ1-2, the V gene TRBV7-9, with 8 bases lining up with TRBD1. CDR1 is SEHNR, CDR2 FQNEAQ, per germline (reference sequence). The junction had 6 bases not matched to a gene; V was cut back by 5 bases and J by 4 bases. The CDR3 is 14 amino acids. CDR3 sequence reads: CASSLWTGPYGYTF. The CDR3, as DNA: TGTGCCAGCAGCCTTTGGACAGGGCCCTATGGCTACACCTTC.

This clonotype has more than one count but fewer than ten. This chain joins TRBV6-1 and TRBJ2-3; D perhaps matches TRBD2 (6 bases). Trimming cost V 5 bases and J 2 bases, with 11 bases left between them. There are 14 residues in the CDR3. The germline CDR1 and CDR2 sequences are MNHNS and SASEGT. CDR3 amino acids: CASSKSGYTDTQYF. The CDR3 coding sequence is TGTGCCAGCAGTAAAAGCGGGTACACAGATACGCAGTATTTT.

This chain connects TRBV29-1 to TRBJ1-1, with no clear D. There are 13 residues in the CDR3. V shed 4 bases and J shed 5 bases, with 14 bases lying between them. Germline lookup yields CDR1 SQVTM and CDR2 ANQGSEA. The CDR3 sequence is CSVAGSPGTEAFF. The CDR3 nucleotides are TGCAGCGTTGCCGGCAGCCCGGGAACTGAAGCTTTCTTT. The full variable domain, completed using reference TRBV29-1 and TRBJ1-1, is SAVISQKPSRDICQRGTSLTIQCQVDSQVTMMFWYRQQPGQSLTLIATANQGSEATYESGFVIDKFPISRPNLTFSTLTVSNMSPEDSSIYLCSVAGSPGTEAFFGQGTRLTVV.

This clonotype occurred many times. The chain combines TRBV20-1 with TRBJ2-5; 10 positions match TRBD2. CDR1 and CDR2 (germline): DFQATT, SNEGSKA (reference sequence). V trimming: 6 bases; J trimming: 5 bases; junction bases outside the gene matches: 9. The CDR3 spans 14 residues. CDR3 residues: CSARSGREGETQYF. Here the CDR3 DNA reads TGCAGTGCAAGAAGCGGGAGGGAGGGGGAGACCCAGTACTTC.

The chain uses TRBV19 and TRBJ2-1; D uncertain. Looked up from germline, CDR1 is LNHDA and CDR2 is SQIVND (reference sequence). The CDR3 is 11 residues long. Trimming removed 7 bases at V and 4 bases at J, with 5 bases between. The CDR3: CASTDYNEQFF. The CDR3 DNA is TGTGCCAGTACCGATTACAATGAGCAGTTCTTC.

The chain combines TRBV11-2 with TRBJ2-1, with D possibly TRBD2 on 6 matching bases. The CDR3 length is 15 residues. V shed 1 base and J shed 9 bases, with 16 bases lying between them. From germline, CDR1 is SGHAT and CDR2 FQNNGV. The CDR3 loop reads CASSLVAVATGEQFF. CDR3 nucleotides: TGTGCCAGCAGCTTAGTAGCGGTCGCCACCGGTGAGCAGTTCTTC.

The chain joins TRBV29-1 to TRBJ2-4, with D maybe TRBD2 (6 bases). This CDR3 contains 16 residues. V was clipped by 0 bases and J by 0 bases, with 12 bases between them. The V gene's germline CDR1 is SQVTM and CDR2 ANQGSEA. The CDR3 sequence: CSVEDPGGIAKNIQYF. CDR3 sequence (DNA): TGCAGCGTTGAAGATCCTGGGGGGATAGCCAAAAACATTCAGTACTTC.

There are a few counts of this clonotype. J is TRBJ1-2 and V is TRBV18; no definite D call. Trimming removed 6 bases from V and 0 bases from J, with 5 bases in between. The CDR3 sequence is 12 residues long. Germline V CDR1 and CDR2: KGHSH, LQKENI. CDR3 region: CASSTSNYGYTF. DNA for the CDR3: TGTGCCAGCTCGACGTCTAACTATGGCTACACCTTC.

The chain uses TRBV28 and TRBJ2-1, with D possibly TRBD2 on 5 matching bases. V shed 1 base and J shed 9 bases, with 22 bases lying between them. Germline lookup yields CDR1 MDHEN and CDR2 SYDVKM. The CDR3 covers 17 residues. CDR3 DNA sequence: TGTGCCAGCAGTTTATTCTCCCCCAGACCCCTCCGGGGTGAGCAGTTCTTC. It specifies CASSLFSPRPLRGEQFF.

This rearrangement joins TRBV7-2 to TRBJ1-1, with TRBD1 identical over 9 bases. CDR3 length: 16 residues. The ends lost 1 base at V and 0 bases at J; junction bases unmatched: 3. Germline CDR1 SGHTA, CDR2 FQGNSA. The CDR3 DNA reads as TGTGCCAGCAGCTTAGGTTGGACAGGGGTGAACACTGAAGCTTTCTTT. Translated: CASSLGWTGVNTEAFF.

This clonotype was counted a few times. The CDR3 reads CASTDPGRGLSYEQYF. CDR3 sequence (DNA): TGTGCCAGCACAGACCCAGGGAGGGGTCTCTCCTACGAGCAGTACTTC. The chain uses TRBV11-2 and TRBJ2-7, with TRBD2 identical over 7 bases. The CDR3 is 16 amino acids. V gave up 7 bases and J gave up 0 bases; unmatched junction bases: 12. In germline, CDR1 is SGHAT, CDR2 FQNNGV.

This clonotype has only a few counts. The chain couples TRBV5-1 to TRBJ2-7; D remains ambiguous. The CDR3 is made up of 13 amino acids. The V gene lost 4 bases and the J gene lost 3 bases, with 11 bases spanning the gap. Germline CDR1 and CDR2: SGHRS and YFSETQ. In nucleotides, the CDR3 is TGCGCCAGCAGCCAGGAGAACCTCTACGAGCAGTACTTC. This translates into CASSQENLYEQYF.